Listed here are 13 T cell receptor beta chains from one sample, sequenced in a study of cytomegalovirus exposure and HLA in healthy donors. Both 60 Vbeta primers and 13 Jbeta primers went into the PCR. Profiling relied on immunoSEQ multiplex PCR, and the TCRdb table lists in-frame clones only, not all of them. The sample contains about 160,000 clones, 80% of which appear only once. The sample was PBMCs. These receptors were obtained from a man in his thirties or forties in good health and CMV-seronegative.

This clone was seen more than once but under ten times. The chain joins TRBV10-2 to TRBJ2-7; 7 bases map to TRBD2. V was clipped by 6 bases and J by 2 bases; unmatched bases: 13. CDR1 is WSHSY, CDR2 SAAADI, per germline. The CDR3 extends over 16 amino acids. CDR3 loop: CASRDSVAGRTYEQYF. The CDR3 DNA is TGCGCCAGCAGGGATAGTGTAGCGGGCAGAACCTACGAGCAGTACTTC.

This rearrangement joins TRBV19 to TRBJ1-1; D is unclear. Deletions cut 3 bases from V and 0 bases from J, with 14 bases between. Germline V CDR1 and CDR2: LNHDA, SQIVND (reference sequence). This CDR3 has 16 residues. In nucleotides, the CDR3 is TGTGCCAGTAGTATTGGGCACAGAAGCATGAACACTGAAGCTTTCTTT. Its protein product is CASSIGHRSMNTEAFF.

J is TRBJ2-5 and V is TRBV18; D remains ambiguous. Trimming shortened V by 4 bases and J by 1 base, and 7 bases separated the two germline ends. The CDR3 runs to 13 residues. Germline V lookup: CDR1 KGHSH, CDR2 LQKENI. The chain's CDR3 is CASSLDSQETQYF. CDR3 in DNA: TGTGCCAGCTCACTTGACTCCCAAGAGACCCAGTACTTC.

This sequence joins TRBV27 and TRBJ1-4, with 8 bases matching TRBD1. The germline V gene has CDR1 MNHEY and CDR2 SMNVEV (reference sequence). The J segment lost 5 bases and the V segment lost 5 bases, leaving 13 bases of the junction unmatched. The CDR3 spans 17 residues. CDR3 nucleotide sequence: TGTGCCAGCAGTCCACGGACAGGGTCAAATCTCAATGAAAAACTGTTTTTT. It codes for CASSPRTGSNLNEKLFF.

In DNA, the CDR3 is TGTGCCAGCAGCCGGACGCGTCTCCTAGCGGGAGCTGACGAGCAGTACTTC. Translated: CASSRTRLLAGADEQYF. The chain combines TRBV14 with TRBJ2-7, with 10 bases lining up with TRBD2. Germline CDR1 is SGHDN and CDR2 is FVKESK. Trimming removed 4 bases from V and 5 bases from J; junction bases left unmatched: 14. The CDR3 is 17 amino acids. Full variable domain (outside the CDR3, taken from reference TRBV14 and TRBJ2-7): EAGVTQFPSHSVIEKGQTVTLRCDPISGHDNLYWYRRVMGKEIKFLLHFVKESKQDESGMPNNRFLAERTGGTYSTLKVQPAELEDSGVYFCASSRTRLLAGADEQYFGPGTRLTVT.

The chain recombines TRBV11-2 with TRBJ2-3, with 9 nucleotides matching TRBD2. V trimming: 5 bases; J trimming: 2 bases; junction bases outside the gene matches: 8. Looked up from germline, CDR1 is SGHAT and CDR2 is FQNNGV. The CDR3 runs to 16 residues. CDR3 region: CASSLRSGGITDTQYF. CDR3 nucleotides: TGTGCCAGCAGCCTTAGGAGCGGGGGGATCACAGATACGCAGTATTTT.

The chain has TRBV6-4 and TRBJ2-1, with D possibly matching TRBD1 (5 bases). The CDR3 loop spans 13 amino acids. V dropped 6 bases and J dropped 5 bases, with 11 bases sitting between them. From germline, CDR1 is MRHNA and CDR2 SNTAGT. The CDR3 sequence: CASSWGGDNEQFF. The CDR3 coding sequence is TGTGCCAGCAGCTGGGGCGGAGACAATGAGCAGTTCTTC.

The chain joins TRBV4-3 to TRBJ2-6; maybe TRBD1 (6 bases). There are 18 residues in the CDR3. Germline V CDR1 and CDR2: LGHNA, YSLEER. The germline V and J ends were trimmed by 0 bases and 4 bases, with 16 bases remaining between them. CDR3 nucleotide sequence: TGCGCCAGCAGCCAAGATCGGTTACAGGGAGCCGGGGCCAACGTCCTGACTTTC. Encoded protein: CASSQDRLQGAGANVLTF.

The chain has TRBV6-5 and TRBJ2-1; D is possibly TRBD2 (6 bases). Germline CDR1 is MNHEY and CDR2 is SVGAGI. This CDR3 is 16 amino acids long. The germline V and J ends were trimmed by 4 bases and 4 bases, with 17 bases remaining between them. The CDR3 loop is CASSSLSGSTYNEQFF. The DNA of the CDR3 is TGTGCCAGCAGTTCCCTGAGCGGGTCGACTTACAATGAGCAGTTCTTC.

This clone has only one observation. The gene calls are TRBV19 and TRBJ1-2; 8 bases align to TRBD1. Germline V lookup: CDR1 LNHDA, CDR2 SQIVND (reference sequence). The CDR3 consists of 16 residues. V shed 7 bases and J 0 bases; nucleotides not matched to a gene: 10. This CDR3 is CASTLGQVAANYGYTF. Here the CDR3 DNA reads TGTGCCAGTACCCTGGGACAGGTCGCAGCTAACTATGGCTACACCTTC.

The table lists this clone with a count of one. The chain joins TRBV28 to TRBJ2-3; the D gene is possibly TRBD1 (6 bases). The CDR3 totals 14 residues. The V gene's germline CDR1 is MDHEN and CDR2 SYDVKM. V lost 6 bases to trimming and J lost 5 bases, with 15 bases between them. The CDR3 region is CASSFSGARDTQYF. The CDR3 region has the DNA TGTGCCAGCAGCTTTTCAGGGGCAAGAGATACGCAGTATTTT.

In its sample, this clone was seen a few times. This chain uses TRBV5-6 with TRBJ2-7, with unresolved D. The CDR3 loop spans 13 amino acids. Trimming took 4 bases from V and 2 from J, leaving 10 bases between them. CDR1 is SGHDT, CDR2 YYEEEE, per germline. As DNA, the CDR3 is TGTGCCAGCAGCGTAACAGTAACCTACGAGCAGTACTTC. It translates to CASSVTVTYEQYF.

The gene calls are TRBV9 and TRBJ1-3; D is unclear. This CDR3 comprises 15 residues. Germline CDR1 is SGDLS and CDR2 is YYNGEE. The V end lost 3 bases, the J end lost 0 bases, and 10 bases lay between the germline ends. In DNA form, the CDR3 reads TGTGCCAGCAGCGCCAACTTGAACTCTGGAAACACCATATATTTT. Protein product: CASSANLNSGNTIYF. Full variable domain (remainder filled in from reference TRBV9 and TRBJ1-3): DSGVTQTPKHLITATGQRVTLRCSPRSGDLSVYWYQQSLDQGLQFLIQYYNGEERAKGNILERFSAQQFPDLHSELNLSSLELGDSALYFCASSANLNSGNTIYFGEGSWLTVV.